This passage covers 7 T cell receptor beta chains from one sample sequenced in a study of T cells expressing NK-cell markers. From its re-call of the 5' RACE reads, TCRdb lists each CDR3 protein once, without DNA. The sample data list 550,000 to 600,000 distinct CDR3 sequences. Material: blood T cells: a sorted CD56 or NKG2C T cell subset, CD4+ or CD8+ T cells, or bulk PBMC T cells (not recorded which). Every receptor here comes from a young man in good health.

This sequence joins TRBV4-3 and TRBJ2-2; TCRdb's D gene call, TRBD2, goes unchecked for lack of DNA. This CDR3 comprises 15 residues. Germline CDR1 LGHNA, CDR2 YSLEER. The chain's CDR3 is CASSQGLGYPGELFF.

V and J are TRBV27 and TRBJ1-1; TCRdb outputs TRBD1, but without DNA this stays unchecked. Germline-derived CDR1 and CDR2 are MNHEY and SMNVEV (reference sequence). CDR3 length equals 16 residues. CDR3 in amino acids: CASSLSLREGDTEAFF.

This sequence joins TRBV7-7 and TRBJ2-5; with no DNA, the TCRdb D assignment of TRBD1 cannot be verified. The CDR3 totals 15 residues. CDR1 and CDR2 (germline): SSHAT, FNYEAQ (reference sequence). CDR3 sequence: CASSSPTGAGETQYF.

V gene TRBV6-5 combines with J gene TRBJ1-3. Germline V gene lookup returns CDR1 MNHEY and CDR2 SVGAGI. The CDR3 consists of 16 residues. CDR3 region: CASSYSGRASGNTIYF.

The chain has TRBV7-2 and TRBJ2-3. This CDR3 has 14 residues. CDR1 and CDR2 (germline): SGHTA, FQGNSA. This CDR3 is CASTLAQSTDTQYF.

The chain recombines TRBV10-3 with TRBJ2-1; TCRdb outputs TRBD1, but without DNA this stays unchecked. The germline V gene encodes CDR1 ENHRY and CDR2 SYGVKD. The CDR3 extends over 14 amino acids. The CDR3 loop is CAISSQGWNNEQFF.

The chain carries TRBV5-1 and TRBJ1-1; TCRdb designates TRBD1, a call that cannot be tested without DNA. Germline V lookup: CDR1 SGHRS, CDR2 YFSETQ. This CDR3 is built from 15 residues. The CDR3 here is CASSLVEAGTPEAFF.